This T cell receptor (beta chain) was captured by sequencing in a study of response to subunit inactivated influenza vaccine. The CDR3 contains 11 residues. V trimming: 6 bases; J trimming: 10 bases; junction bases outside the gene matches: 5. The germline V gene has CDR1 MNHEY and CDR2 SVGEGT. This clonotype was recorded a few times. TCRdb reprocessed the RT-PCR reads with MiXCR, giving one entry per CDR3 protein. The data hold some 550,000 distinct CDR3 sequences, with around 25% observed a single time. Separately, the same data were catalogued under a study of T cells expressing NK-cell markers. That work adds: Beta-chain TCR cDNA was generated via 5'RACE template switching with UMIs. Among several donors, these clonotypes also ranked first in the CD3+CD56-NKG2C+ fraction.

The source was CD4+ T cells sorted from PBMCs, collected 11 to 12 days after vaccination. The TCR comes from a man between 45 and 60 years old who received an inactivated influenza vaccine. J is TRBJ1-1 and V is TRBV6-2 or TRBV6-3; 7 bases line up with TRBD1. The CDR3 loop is CASRRQGRAFF. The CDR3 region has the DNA TGTGCCAGCAGAAGACAGGGCCGAGCTTTCTTT.